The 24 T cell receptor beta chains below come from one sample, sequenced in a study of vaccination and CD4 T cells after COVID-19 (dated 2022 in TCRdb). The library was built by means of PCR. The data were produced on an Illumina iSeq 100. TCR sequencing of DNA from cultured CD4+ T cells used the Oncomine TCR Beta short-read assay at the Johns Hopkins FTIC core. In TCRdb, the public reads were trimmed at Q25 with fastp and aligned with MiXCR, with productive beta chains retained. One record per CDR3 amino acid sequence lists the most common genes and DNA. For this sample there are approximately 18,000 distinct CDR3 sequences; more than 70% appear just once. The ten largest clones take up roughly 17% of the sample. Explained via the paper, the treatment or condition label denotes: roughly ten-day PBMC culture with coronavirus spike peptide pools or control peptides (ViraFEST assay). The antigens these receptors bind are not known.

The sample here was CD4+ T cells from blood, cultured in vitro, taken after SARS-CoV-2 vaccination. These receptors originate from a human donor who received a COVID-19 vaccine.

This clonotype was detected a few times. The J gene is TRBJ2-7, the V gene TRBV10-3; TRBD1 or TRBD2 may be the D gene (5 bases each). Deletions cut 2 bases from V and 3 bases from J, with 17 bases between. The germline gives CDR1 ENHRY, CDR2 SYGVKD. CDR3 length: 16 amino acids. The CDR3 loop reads CAISESYGGPYYEQYF. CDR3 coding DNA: TGTGCCATCAGTGAGAGTTATGGGGGACCTTACTACGAGCAGTACTTC.

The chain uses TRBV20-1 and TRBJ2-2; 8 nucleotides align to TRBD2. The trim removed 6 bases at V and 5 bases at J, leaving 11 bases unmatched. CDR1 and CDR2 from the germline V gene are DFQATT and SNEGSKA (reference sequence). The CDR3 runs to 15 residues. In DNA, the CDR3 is TGCAGTGCAAAGCCGGGGGGGCCGGGTACCGGGGAGCTGTTTTTT. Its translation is CSAKPGGPGTGELFF.

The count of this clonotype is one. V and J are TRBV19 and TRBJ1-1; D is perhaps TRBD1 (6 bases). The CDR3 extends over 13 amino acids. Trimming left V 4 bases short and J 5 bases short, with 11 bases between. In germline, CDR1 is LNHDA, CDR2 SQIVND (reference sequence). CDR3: CASSTGVRTEAFF. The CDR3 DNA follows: TGTGCCAGTAGTACAGGGGTTAGGACTGAAGCTTTCTTT.

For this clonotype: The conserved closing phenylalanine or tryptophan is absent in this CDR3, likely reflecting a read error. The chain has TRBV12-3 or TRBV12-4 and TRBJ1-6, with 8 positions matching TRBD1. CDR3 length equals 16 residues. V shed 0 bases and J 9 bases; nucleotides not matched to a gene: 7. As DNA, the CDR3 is TGTGCCAGCAGTTTAGCGCTTGGACAGGGTGGTTCACCCCTCCACCTT. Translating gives CASSLALGQGGSPLHL.

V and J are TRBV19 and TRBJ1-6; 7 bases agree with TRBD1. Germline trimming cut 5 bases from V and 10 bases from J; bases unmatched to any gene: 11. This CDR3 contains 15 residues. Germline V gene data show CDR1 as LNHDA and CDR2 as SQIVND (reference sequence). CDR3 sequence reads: CASSPTGVPSSPLHF. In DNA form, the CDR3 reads TGTGCCAGTAGTCCCACAGGGGTACCCTCGTCACCCCTCCACTTT.

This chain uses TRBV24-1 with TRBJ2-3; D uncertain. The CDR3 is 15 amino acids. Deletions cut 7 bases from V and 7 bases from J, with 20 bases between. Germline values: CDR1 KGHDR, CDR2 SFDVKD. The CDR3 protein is CATSADGPRTYTQYF. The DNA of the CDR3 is TGTGCCACCAGCGCTGACGGCCCCCGAACTTATACGCAGTATTTT.

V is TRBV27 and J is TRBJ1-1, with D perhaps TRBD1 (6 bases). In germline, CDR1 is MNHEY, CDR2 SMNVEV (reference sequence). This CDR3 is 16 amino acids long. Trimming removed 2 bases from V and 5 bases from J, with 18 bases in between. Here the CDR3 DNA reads TGTGCCAGCAGTTTAACTGGGGGGGGCAGAAAGACTGAAGCTTTCTTT. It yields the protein CASSLTGGGRKTEAFF.

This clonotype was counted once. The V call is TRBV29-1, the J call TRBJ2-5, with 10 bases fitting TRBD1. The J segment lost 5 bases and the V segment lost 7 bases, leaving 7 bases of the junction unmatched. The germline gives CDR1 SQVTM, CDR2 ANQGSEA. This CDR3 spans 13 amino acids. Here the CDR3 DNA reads TGCAGCGCCACCCGGGACAGGGGCGAGACCCAGTACTTC. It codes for CSATRDRGETQYF.

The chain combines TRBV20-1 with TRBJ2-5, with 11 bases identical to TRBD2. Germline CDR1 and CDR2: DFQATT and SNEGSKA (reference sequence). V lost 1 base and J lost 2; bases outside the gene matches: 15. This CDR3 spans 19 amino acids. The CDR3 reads CSARGALSGGALQQETQYF. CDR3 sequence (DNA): TGCAGTGCTAGAGGGGCTCTTAGCGGGGGGGCCCTACAACAAGAGACCCAGTACTTC.

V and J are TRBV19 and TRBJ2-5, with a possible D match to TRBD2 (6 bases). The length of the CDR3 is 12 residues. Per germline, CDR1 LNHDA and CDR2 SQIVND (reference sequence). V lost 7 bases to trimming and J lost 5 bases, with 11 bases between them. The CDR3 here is CASMSGGETQYF. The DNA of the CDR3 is TGTGCCAGTATGAGCGGAGGGGAGACCCAGTACTTC. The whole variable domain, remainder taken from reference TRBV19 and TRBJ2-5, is DGGITQSPKYLFRKEGQNVTLSCEQNLNHDAMYWYRQDPGQGLRLIYYSQIVNDFQKGDIAEGYSVSREKKESFPLTVTSAQKNPTAFYLCASMSGGETQYFGPGTRLLVL.

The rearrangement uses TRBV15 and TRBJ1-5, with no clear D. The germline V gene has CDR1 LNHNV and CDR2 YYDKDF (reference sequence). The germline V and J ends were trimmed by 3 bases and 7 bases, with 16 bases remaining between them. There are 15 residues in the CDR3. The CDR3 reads CATSREREGRQPQHF. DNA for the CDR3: TGTGCCACCAGCAGGGAAAGAGAGGGTAGGCAGCCCCAGCATTTT. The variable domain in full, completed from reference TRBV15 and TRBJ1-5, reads DAMVIQNPRYQVTQFGKPVTLSCSQTLNHNVMYWYQQKSSQAPKLLFHYYDKDFNNEADTPDNFQSRRPNTSFCFLDIRSPGLGDTAMYLCATSREREGRQPQHFGDGTRLSIL.

CDR3 amino acids: CATSDLPGLTNTGELFF. The CDR3 DNA sequence: TGTGCCACCAGTGATTTGCCGGGACTCACGAACACCGGGGAGCTGTTTTTT. The chain recombines TRBV24-1 with TRBJ2-2; tentatively, D is TRBD2 (6 bases). The CDR3 totals 17 residues. Looked up from germline, CDR1 is KGHDR and CDR2 is SFDVKD. With 0 bases removed from V and 0 bases from J, the gap between germline ends came to 10 bases.

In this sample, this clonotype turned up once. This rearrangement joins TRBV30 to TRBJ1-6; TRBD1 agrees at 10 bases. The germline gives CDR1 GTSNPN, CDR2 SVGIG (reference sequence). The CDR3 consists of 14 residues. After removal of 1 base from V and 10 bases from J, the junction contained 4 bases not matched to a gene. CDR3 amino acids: CAWSETGGRSPLHF. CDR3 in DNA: TGTGCCTGGAGTGAGACAGGGGGCAGGTCACCCCTCCACTTT.

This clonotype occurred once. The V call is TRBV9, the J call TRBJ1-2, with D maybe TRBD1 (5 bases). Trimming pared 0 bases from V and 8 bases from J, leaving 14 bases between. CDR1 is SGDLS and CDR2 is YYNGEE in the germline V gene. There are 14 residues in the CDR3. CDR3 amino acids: CASSVEEGQGGYTF. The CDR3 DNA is TGTGCCAGCAGCGTAGAGGAAGGGCAGGGAGGCTACACCTTC.

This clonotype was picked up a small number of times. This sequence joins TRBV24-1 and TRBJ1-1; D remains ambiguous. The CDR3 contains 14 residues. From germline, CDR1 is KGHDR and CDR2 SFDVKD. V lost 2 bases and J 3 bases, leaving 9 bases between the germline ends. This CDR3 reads CATSDSGRYTEAFF. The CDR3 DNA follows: TGTGCCACCAGTGATTCGGGCAGATACACTGAAGCTTTCTTT.

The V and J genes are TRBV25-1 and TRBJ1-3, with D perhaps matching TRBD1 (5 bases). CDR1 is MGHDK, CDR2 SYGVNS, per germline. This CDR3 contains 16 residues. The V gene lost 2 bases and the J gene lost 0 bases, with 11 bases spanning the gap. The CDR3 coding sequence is TGTGCCAGCAGTGAACCCCAGGGCCACTCTGGAAACACCATATATTTT. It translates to CASSEPQGHSGNTIYF.

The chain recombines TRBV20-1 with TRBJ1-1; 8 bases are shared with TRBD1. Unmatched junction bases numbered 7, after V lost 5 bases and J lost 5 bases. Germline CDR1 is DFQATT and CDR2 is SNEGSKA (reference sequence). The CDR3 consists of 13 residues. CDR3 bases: TGCAGTGCTGGGCGACAGGGGAAAACTGAAGCTTTCTTT. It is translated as CSAGRQGKTEAFF.

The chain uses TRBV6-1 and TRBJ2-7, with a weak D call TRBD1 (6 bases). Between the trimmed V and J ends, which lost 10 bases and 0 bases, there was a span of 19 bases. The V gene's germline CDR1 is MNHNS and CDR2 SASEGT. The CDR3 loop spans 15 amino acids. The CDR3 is CAIQGRTQGSYEQYF. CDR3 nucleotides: TGTGCCATCCAGGGGCGGACTCAGGGCTCCTACGAGCAGTACTTC.

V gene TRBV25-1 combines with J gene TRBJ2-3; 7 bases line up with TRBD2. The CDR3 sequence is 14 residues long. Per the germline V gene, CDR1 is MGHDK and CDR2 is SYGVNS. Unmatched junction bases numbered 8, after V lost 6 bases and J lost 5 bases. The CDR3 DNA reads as TGTGCCAGCAGCCACTCCCGGGGGGTAGATACGCAGTATTTT. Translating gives CASSHSRGVDTQYF.

The CDR3 reads CASSGPRGQSTDTQYF. The CDR3 DNA reads TGTGCCAGTAGTGGCCCGAGGGGCCAGAGCACAGATACGCAGTATTTT. J is TRBJ2-3 and V is TRBV19, with D perhaps TRBD1 or TRBD2 (5 bases each). V was cut by 5 bases and J by 0 bases, with 15 bases left in between. Germline V gene lookup returns CDR1 LNHDA and CDR2 SQIVND (reference sequence). The CDR3 runs to 16 residues. Based on the CDR3 plus reference TRBV19 and TRBJ2-3, the full variable domain is DGGITQSPKYLFRKEGQNVTLSCEQNLNHDAMYWYRQDPGQGLRLIYYSQIVNDFQKGDIAEGYSVSREKKESFPLTVTSAQKNPTAFYLCASSGPRGQSTDTQYFGPGTRLTVL.

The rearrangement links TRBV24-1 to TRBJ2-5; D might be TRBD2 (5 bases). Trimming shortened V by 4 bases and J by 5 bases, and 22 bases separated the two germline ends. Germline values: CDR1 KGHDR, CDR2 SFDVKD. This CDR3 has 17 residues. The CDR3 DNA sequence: TGTGCCACCAGTGACCATTCGACTCGAGAGGGCGGCGAGACCCAGTACTTC. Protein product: CATSDHSTREGGETQYF.

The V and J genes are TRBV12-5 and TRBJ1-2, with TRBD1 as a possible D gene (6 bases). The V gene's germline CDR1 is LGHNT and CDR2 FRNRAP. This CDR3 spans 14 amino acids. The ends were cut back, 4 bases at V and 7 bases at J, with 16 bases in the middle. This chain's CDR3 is CASGWTSGASGYTF. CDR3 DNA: TGTGCTAGTGGTTGGACTTCAGGGGCGAGTGGCTACACCTTC.

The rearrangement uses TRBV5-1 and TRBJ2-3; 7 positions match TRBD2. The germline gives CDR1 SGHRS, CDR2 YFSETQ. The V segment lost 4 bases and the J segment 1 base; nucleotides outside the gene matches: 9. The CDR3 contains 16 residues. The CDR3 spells CASSVDGAGGTDTQYF. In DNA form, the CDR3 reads TGCGCCAGCAGCGTCGACGGGGCGGGGGGCACAGATACGCAGTATTTT.

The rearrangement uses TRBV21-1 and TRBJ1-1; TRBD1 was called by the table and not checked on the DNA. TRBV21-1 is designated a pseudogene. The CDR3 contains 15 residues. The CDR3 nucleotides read TGTGCCAGCAGCCCCCCCGGACATGTCCCGATTGAAGCTTTCTTT. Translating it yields CASSPPGHVPIEAFF.